Below, one T cell receptor beta chain is given with its context. Its antigen remains unidentified. This entry is derived from a study of shared clonotypes between healthy human individuals. The authors divided CD4+ cells into CD45RA+ naive and CD45RA-negative memory subsets. CDR1 is SGHRS and CDR2 is YFSETQ in the germline V gene. The CDR3 has 14 residues. The V and J ends lost 4 bases and 4 bases respectively, with 12 bases between them. Findings of the study overall: It was the non-shared clonotypes that had lower generation probabilities than clonotypes shared by all four donors.

Clones were sequenced by immunoSEQ multiplex PCR, and TCRdb holds only the in-frame ones, with some missing. The sample has roughly 500,000 clones; about 96% are singletons. The chain uses TRBV5-1 and TRBJ1-5; a weak D match, TRBD1 (6 bases). The receptor was derived from a woman in her twenties or thirties in good health. Sequenced material: naive CD4+ T cells sorted from blood. Subset indicated: CD45RA+ positively selected. The CDR3 loop reads CASSLGTHNQPQHF. In DNA form, the CDR3 reads TGCGCCAGCAGCCTCGGGACACATAATCAGCCCCAGCATTTT.